A single sample is the source of the 30 T cell receptor beta chains below, sequenced in a study of CD8+ T cells in alopecia areata. Treatment reported: oral pan-JAK inhibitor, 5-10 mg twice daily. As the sequencing template, cDNA was produced by extracting RNA and reverse transcribing it. The protocol was immunoSEQ multiplex PCR, while the TCRdb copy is restricted to in-frame clones and leaves out a portion. Of 210,000 or so clones in the sample, 66% were seen once. The sample in question was CD4+ T cells sorted from blood, obtained at approximately week 44, from a patient treated with tofacitinib. The receptors derive from a human donor with alopecia areata.

This clone was seen only a few times. V usage is TRBV2 and J usage is TRBJ2-5; 16 positions agree with TRBD2. The germline V gene encodes CDR1 SNHLY and CDR2 FYNNEI. Losses at the gene ends were 5 bases for V and 5 bases for J; bases not matched to a gene: 5. The CDR3 length is 16 residues. CDR3 region: CASSTGTSGGAETQYF. The CDR3 bases are TGTGCCAGCAGTACCGGGACTAGCGGGGGGGCCGAGACCCAGTACTTC.

The chain employs TRBV5-6 and TRBJ1-1, with D uncertain. Trimming removed 3 bases from V and 4 bases from J, with 10 bases in between. Germline lookup yields CDR1 SGHDT and CDR2 YYEEEE. This CDR3 contains 13 residues. The chain's CDR3 is CASSYWGGTEAFF. The DNA for the CDR3 is TGTGCCAGCAGCTATTGGGGTGGCACTGAAGCTTTCTTT.

V gene TRBV27 combines with J gene TRBJ1-5, with a possible D match to TRBD1 (6 bases). The germline CDR1 and CDR2 sequences are MNHEY and SMNVEV (reference sequence). Deletions cut 5 bases from V and 1 base from J, with 21 bases between. The CDR3 loop spans 18 amino acids. The CDR3 region has the DNA TGTGCCAGCAGTCCCCTGGACAGAGGTATAAGGAGCAATCAGCCCCAGCATTTT. It is translated as CASSPLDRGIRSNQPQHF.

The J gene is TRBJ2-5, the V gene TRBV4-3, with 10 bases lining up with TRBD1. CDR1 is LGHNA, CDR2 YSLEER, per germline. The CDR3 is 16 residues long. V gave up 9 bases and J gave up 5 bases; unmatched junction bases: 15. The CDR3 DNA sequence: TGCGCCAGTCACCTCGGGGGACAGGGGATGGAGGAGACCCAGTACTTC. It is translated as CASHLGGQGMEETQYF.

This clone was recorded a few times. The CDR3 region is CSVVDFEAFF. The CDR3 nucleotides are TGCAGCGTTGTAGACTTTGAAGCTTTCTTT. The J gene is TRBJ1-1, the V gene TRBV29-1; unclear D gene. Looked up from germline, CDR1 is SQVTM and CDR2 is ANQGSEA. The CDR3 is 10 residues long. V shed 4 bases and J shed 7 bases, with 7 bases lying between them.

The rearrangement links TRBV6-6 to TRBJ1-5; D gene ambiguous. The germline CDR1 and CDR2 sequences are MNHNY and SVGAGI (reference sequence). This CDR3 has 13 amino acids. With 3 bases removed from V and 6 bases from J, the gap between germline ends came to 9 bases. The CDR3 loop is CASSYLSGQPQHF. Here the CDR3 DNA reads TGTGCCAGCAGTTATTTATCGGGTCAGCCCCAGCATTTT.

A word on this clone: Other DNA variants within this sample encode the same CDR3. The chain links TRBV29-1 to TRBJ1-1; D is ambiguous. The germline V gene has CDR1 SQVTM and CDR2 ANQGSEA. V was shortened by 7 bases and J by 0 bases, with 3 bases between the two germline ends. This CDR3 is built from 10 residues. CDR3 region: CSAMNTEAFF. CDR3 in DNA: TGCAGCGCAATGAACACTGAAGCTTTCTTT. The whole variable domain, filled in from reference TRBV29-1 and TRBJ1-1, reads SAVISQKPSRDICQRGTSLTIQCQVDSQVTMMFWYRQQPGQSLTLIATANQGSEATYESGFVIDKFPISRPNLTFSTLTVSNMSPEDSSIYLCSAMNTEAFFGQGTRLTVV.

The V call is TRBV29-1, the J call TRBJ2-4; D not certain. Germline V gene sequence: CDR1 SQVTM, CDR2 ANQGSEA. The CDR3 is made up of 17 amino acids. The V gene lost 0 bases and the J gene lost 6 bases, with 21 bases spanning the gap. This chain's CDR3 is CSVEDRRFTLGRNIQYF. Written as DNA, the CDR3 is TGCAGCGTTGAAGATCGTAGATTTACGTTAGGTCGAAACATTCAGTACTTC.

V gene TRBV29-1 combines with J gene TRBJ2-3, with TRBD1 as a possible D gene (6 bases). The CDR3 is 13 amino acids. Germline CDR1 is SQVTM and CDR2 is ANQGSEA. V dropped 8 bases and J dropped 1 base, with 13 bases sitting between them. The CDR3 region has the DNA TGCAGCATTTGGACAGACCGCACAGATACGCAGTATTTT. Amino acid sequence: CSIWTDRTDTQYF.

The V gene is TRBV29-1, the J gene TRBJ2-3; a weak D match, TRBD1 (6 bases). There are 14 residues in the CDR3. CDR1 SQVTM and CDR2 ANQGSEA come from the germline V gene. V lost 5 bases to trimming and J lost 3 bases, with 15 bases between them. As DNA, the CDR3 is TGCAGCGTTCGGTCAGGGGTGGGGACAGATACGCAGTATTTT. Protein product: CSVRSGVGTDTQYF.

The V gene is TRBV6-5, the J gene TRBJ2-5; 12 bases agree with TRBD2. The CDR3 is 15 amino acids. Germline CDR1 reads MNHEY; CDR2 reads SVGAGI. The V gene end was trimmed by 9 bases and the J gene end by 1 base; junction bases not matched to a gene: 6. CDR3 sequence: CASAETSGGQETQYF. In DNA form, the CDR3 reads TGTGCCAGTGCGGAGACTAGCGGGGGCCAAGAGACCCAGTACTTC.

The J gene is TRBJ1-1, the V gene TRBV30; TRBD1 might be the D (5 bases). Germline lookup yields CDR1 GTSNPN and CDR2 SVGIG (reference sequence). The CDR3 totals 15 residues. V gave up 0 bases and J gave up 1 base, with 12 bases separating them. In nucleotides, the CDR3 is TGTGCCTGGAGTGTACTTGGGGCGCGGAACACTGAAGCTTTCTTT. It yields the protein CAWSVLGARNTEAFF. Based on the CDR3 plus reference TRBV30 and TRBJ1-1, the full variable domain is SQTIHQWPATLVQPVGSPLSLECTVEGTSNPNLYWYRQAAGRGLQLLFYSVGIGQISSEVPQNLSASRPQDRQFILSSKKLLLSDSGFYLCAWSVLGARNTEAFFGQGTRLTVV.

The V gene is TRBV10-3, the J gene TRBJ2-3; either TRBD1 or TRBD2 may fit D (5 bases each). CDR1 and CDR2 (germline): ENHRY, SYGVKD. Trimming stripped 6 bases from V and 0 bases from J, with 10 bases between. The CDR3 covers 14 residues. The CDR3 is CAIRGTPSTDTQYF. The CDR3 DNA reads TGTGCCATCAGAGGGACCCCCAGCACAGATACGCAGTATTTT.

The sample holds a few counts of this clone. V usage is TRBV7-2 and J usage is TRBJ1-4; D is unclear. Germline V gene data show CDR1 as SGHTA and CDR2 as FQGNSA. This CDR3 is built from 12 residues. Trimming removed 1 base from V and 7 bases from J, with 4 bases in between. This chain's CDR3 is CASSLVSEKLFF. DNA of the CDR3: TGTGCCAGCAGCTTAGTTTCTGAAAAACTGTTTTTT.

The CDR3 bases are TGTGCCTGGAGTCTGGGGCAGTCGAGCTCCTATAATTCACCCCTCCACTTT. Translation: CAWSLGQSSSYNSPLHF. V usage is TRBV30 and J usage is TRBJ1-6; TRBD1 might be the D (5 bases). Per germline, CDR1 GTSNPN and CDR2 SVGIG (reference sequence). The germline V and J ends were trimmed by 2 bases and 0 bases, with 14 bases remaining between them. This CDR3 has 17 residues.

As regards this clone: This same CDR3 is encoded by further DNA sequences in the sample. This chain links TRBV20-1 with TRBJ2-5; D is undetermined. V shed 6 bases and J shed 2 bases, with 4 bases lying between them. Per germline, CDR1 DFQATT and CDR2 SNEGSKA (reference sequence). The CDR3 runs to 10 residues. The CDR3 coding sequence is TGCAGTGCAAATCAAGAGACCCAGTACTTC. Translated: CSANQETQYF.

Here the CDR3 reads CSVEGQEAFF. CDR3 nucleotides: TGCAGCGTTGAAGGACAGGAAGCTTTCTTT. The chain recombines TRBV29-1 with TRBJ1-1; D possibly corresponds to TRBD1 (5 bases). CDR1 is SQVTM, CDR2 ANQGSEA, per germline. V gave up 1 base and J gave up 8 bases, with 5 bases separating them. The CDR3 has 10 amino acids.

The chain is built from TRBV27 and TRBJ2-7, with 9 bases that match TRBD1. Germline V lookup: CDR1 MNHEY, CDR2 SMNVEV (reference sequence). The CDR3 covers 17 residues. Unmatched junction bases numbered 15, after V lost 7 bases and J lost 2 bases. CDR3 nucleotides: TGTGCCAGCACCCAACGCGGGACAGGGATCGGGCCCTACGAGCAGTACTTC. Translation: CASTQRGTGIGPYEQYF.

This clone was observed a handful of times. The chain joins TRBV7-9 to TRBJ2-1, with D possibly being TRBD1 (6 bases). There are 16 residues in the CDR3. V was trimmed by 5 bases and J by 4 bases, leaving 18 bases between them. CDR1 and CDR2 from the germline V gene are SEHNR and FQNEAQ (reference sequence). CDR3 sequence (DNA): TGTGCCAGCAGCCCAAGGACAGTTCTCTTATACAATGAGCAGTTCTTC. Amino acids: CASSPRTVLLYNEQFF. The variable domain in full, completed from reference TRBV7-9 and TRBJ2-1, reads DTGVSQNPRHKITKRGQNVTFRCDPISEHNRLYWYRQTLGQGPEFLTYFQNEAQLEKSRLLSDRFSAERPKGSFSTLEIQRTEQGDSAMYLCASSPRTVLLYNEQFFGPGTRLTVL.

This clone appeared a few times. J is TRBJ2-7 and V is TRBV5-6; D gene uncertain. The CDR3 runs to 13 residues. Between the trimmed V and J ends, which lost 0 bases and 1 base, there was a span of 5 bases. Looked up from germline, CDR1 is SGHDT and CDR2 is YYEEEE. The DNA for the CDR3 is TGTGCCAGCAGCTTGGTTGAATCCTACGAGCAGTACTTC. This encodes CASSLVESYEQYF.

This chain connects TRBV25-1 to TRBJ1-4; 7 nucleotides line up with TRBD1. V shed 3 bases and J 8 bases; nucleotides not matched to a gene: 9. CDR3 length: 15 residues. CDR1 is MGHDK, CDR2 SYGVNS, per germline. DNA for the CDR3: TGTGCCAGCAGTGACTCGACAGGGAGGGGAGAAAAACTGTTTTTT. Protein: CASSDSTGRGEKLFF.

V is TRBV29-1 and J is TRBJ2-1; 12 bases match TRBD1. Germline V gene lookup returns CDR1 SQVTM and CDR2 ANQGSEA. After removal of 6 bases from V and 6 bases from J, the junction contained 12 bases not matched to a gene. This CDR3 region has 16 residues. The CDR3 DNA reads TGCAGCGTCGAGCTACCGGGACAGGGGGCTTTCAATGAGCAGTTCTTC. This gives the protein CSVELPGQGAFNEQFF.

This clone was counted a few times. The gene calls are TRBV14 and TRBJ2-1, with 10 bases fitting TRBD1. The germline V gene has CDR1 SGHDN and CDR2 FVKESK. CDR3 length equals 17 residues. V shed 2 bases and J 5 bases; nucleotides not matched to a gene: 9. In DNA, the CDR3 is TGTGCCAGCAGCCAATCGACCGGGACAGGGGTCAACAATGAGCAGTTCTTC. Protein product: CASSQSTGTGVNNEQFF.

A remark on this clone: Other nucleotide sequences from this sample produce the same CDR3. V is TRBV30 and J is TRBJ1-2, with D possibly matching TRBD1 (6 bases). The germline V gene has CDR1 GTSNPN and CDR2 SVGIG (reference sequence). Trimming left V 5 bases short and J 4 bases short, with 11 bases between. The CDR3 runs to 12 residues. The CDR3 protein is CAWGRTVYGYTF. DNA for the CDR3: TGTGCCTGGGGAAGGACAGTCTATGGCTACACCTTC.

The chain joins TRBV7-9 to TRBJ1-6; D gene ambiguous. V dropped 0 bases and J dropped 9 bases, with 12 bases sitting between them. Germline V gives CDR1 SEHNR, CDR2 FQNEAQ (reference sequence). This CDR3 contains 15 residues. CDR3: CASSLARIEGSPLHF. In nucleotides, the CDR3 is TGTGCCAGCAGCTTAGCGAGGATCGAAGGTTCACCCCTCCACTTT.

This chain uses TRBV20-1 with TRBJ2-7; a weak D match, TRBD2 (5 bases). CDR3 length equals 11 residues. With 7 bases removed from V and 4 bases from J, the gap between germline ends came to 11 bases. Germline V CDR1 and CDR2: DFQATT, SNEGSKA (reference sequence). As DNA, the CDR3 is TGCAGTGGTGTGGAGGATTACGAGCAGTACTTC. It codes for CSGVEDYEQYF.

V and J are TRBV6-6 and TRBJ2-5; D not certain. The V end lost 8 bases, the J end lost 7 bases, and 8 bases lay between the germline ends. This CDR3 comprises 10 residues. Germline V gives CDR1 MNHNY, CDR2 SVGAGI (reference sequence). This CDR3 reads CASSGGTQYF. The CDR3 bases are TGTGCCAGCTCGGGTGGGACCCAGTACTTC.

J is TRBJ2-6 and V is TRBV7-9; D is unresolved. The CDR3 contains 15 residues. Trimming removed 1 base from V and 0 bases from J, with 4 bases in between. Germline CDR1 reads SEHNR; CDR2 reads FQNEAQ (reference sequence). The DNA for the CDR3 is TGTGCCAGCAGCTTAGGGCGCTCTGGGGCCAACGTCCTGACTTTC. Translating gives CASSLGRSGANVLTF.

The chain uses TRBV27 and TRBJ1-1, with D hard to call. Germline assignment: CDR1 MNHEY and CDR2 SMNVEV (reference sequence). The CDR3 is 14 amino acids. V was clipped by 5 bases and J by 1 base, with 11 bases between them. CDR3 amino acids: CASSPHPSNTEAFF. CDR3 sequence (DNA): TGTGCCAGCAGTCCTCATCCTTCGAACACTGAAGCTTTCTTT.

Points on this clone: Other DNA sequences in the same sample also yield this CDR3. The V and J genes are TRBV20-1 and TRBJ2-3; unclear D gene. The length of the CDR3 is 10 residues. Germline lookup yields CDR1 DFQATT and CDR2 SNEGSKA (reference sequence). Trimming pared 6 bases from V and 2 bases from J, leaving 3 bases between. CDR3 sequence (DNA): TGCAGTGCCTACACAGATACGCAGTATTTT. It yields the protein CSAYTDTQYF.